A single sample is the source of the 29 T cell receptor beta chains below, sequenced in a study of cytomegalovirus exposure and HLA in healthy donors. This PCR relied on a set of 60 Vbeta primers and 13 Jbeta primers. TCRdb keeps only in-frame clones here, not all; method: immunoSEQ multiplex PCR. Among over 110,000 clones listed, approximately 80% were seen once. Sequenced: PBMCs. Every receptor here comes from a male donor in good health and CMV-seropositive.

The rearrangement joins TRBV4-2 to TRBJ2-5, with D perhaps matching TRBD1 (7 bases). The V end lost 0 bases, the J end lost 5 bases, and 22 bases lay between the germline ends. CDR1 and CDR2 from the germline V gene are LGHNA and YNFKEQ. The CDR3 is 18 amino acids. CDR3 sequence reads: CASSQDPPGGGVLETQYF. The CDR3 coding sequence is TGTGCCAGCAGCCAAGATCCCCCCGGAGGGGGCGTTTTGGAGACCCAGTACTTC.

In its sample, this clone was seen a few times. V usage is TRBV6-4 and J usage is TRBJ2-4; D might be TRBD2 (5 bases). Germline V gene data show CDR1 as MRHNA and CDR2 as SNTAGT. The CDR3 length is 17 residues. Trimming took off 1 base at V and 3 bases at J, with 16 bases between the two ends. DNA of the CDR3: TGTGCCAGCAGTGACTTTAGGTCTAGCCACCTCAAAAACATTCAGTACTTC. Its translation is CASSDFRSSHLKNIQYF.

V is TRBV4-3 and J is TRBJ1-1; no clear D. With 0 bases removed from V and 3 bases from J, the gap between germline ends came to 5 bases. This CDR3 has 13 amino acids. CDR1 is LGHNA and CDR2 is YSLEER in the germline V gene. CDR3 sequence (DNA): TGCGCCAGCAGCCAAGATCGGGACACTGAAGCTTTCTTT. As protein: CASSQDRDTEAFF.

V usage is TRBV5-7 and J usage is TRBJ2-1; 8 nucleotides agree with TRBD2. TRBV5-7 is an open reading frame, and its role is uncertain. The CDR3 has 16 amino acids. Germline trimming cut 3 bases from V and 8 bases from J; bases unmatched to any gene: 13. The CDR3 sequence: CASSSGGTRMPYEQFF. CDR3 in DNA: TGTGCCAGCAGCTCCGGTGGGACTAGGATGCCATATGAGCAGTTCTTC.

This chain connects TRBV4-1 to TRBJ2-7; tentatively, D is TRBD2 (6 bases). V lost 2 bases and J lost 3, with 14 bases in between. Germline CDR1 reads MGHRA; CDR2 reads YSYEKL. This CDR3 is built from 15 residues. The CDR3 DNA reads as TGCGCCAGCAGCCAAACCGCTAGCGAGCGCTACGAGCAGTACTTC. Its protein product is CASSQTASERYEQYF.

The chain links TRBV27 to TRBJ2-1; D is perhaps TRBD2 (6 bases). The germline gives CDR1 MNHEY, CDR2 SMNVEV (reference sequence). V lost 3 bases, J lost 6 bases, and 15 bases lay in between. This CDR3 region has 15 residues. Here the CDR3 reads CASSFPRTSPNEQFF. For the CDR3, the DNA is TGTGCCAGCAGTTTCCCTCGAACTAGCCCCAATGAGCAGTTCTTC.

The chain is built from TRBV7-9 and TRBJ2-1; 7 nucleotides line up with TRBD2. Germline CDR1 reads SEHNR; CDR2 reads FQNEAQ (reference sequence). The CDR3 consists of 13 residues. V lost 3 bases to trimming and J lost 4 bases; unmatched junction nucleotides: 0. CDR3 nucleotide sequence: TGTGCCAGCAGCTTGGGACTATACAATGAGCAGTTCTTC. Translation gives CASSLGLYNEQFF.

This clone was counted once. The chain joins TRBV12-5 to TRBJ2-7; 7 nucleotides line up with TRBD1. The length of the CDR3 is 15 residues. Germline V gene lookup returns CDR1 LGHNT and CDR2 FRNRAP. The V and J ends lost 2 bases and 2 bases, in that order; junction bases with no gene match: 6. The CDR3 sequence: CASGLPLTGTYEQYF. The CDR3 nucleotides are TGTGCTAGTGGTTTGCCCTTGACAGGGACCTACGAGCAGTACTTC.

V is TRBV19 and J is TRBJ1-5; D is ambiguous. The CDR3 sequence is 14 residues long. V lost 8 bases and J 6 bases, leaving 17 bases between the germline ends. From germline, CDR1 is LNHDA and CDR2 SQIVND (reference sequence). CDR3 sequence reads: CASSLGLRVQPQHF. The DNA for the CDR3 is TGTGCCAGTTCTTTAGGACTCCGAGTTCAGCCCCAGCATTTT.

This clone occurred once. CDR3: CASSHAQGAVGELFF. The CDR3 nucleotides read TGCGCCAGCAGCCACGCACAGGGGGCGGTCGGGGAGCTGTTTTTT. The rearrangement uses TRBV4-3 and TRBJ2-2, with TRBD1 matching 9 bases. From germline, CDR1 is LGHNA and CDR2 YSLEER. CDR3 size: 15 residues. V was clipped by 3 bases and J by 7 bases; unmatched bases: 6.

The gene calls are TRBV7-3 and TRBJ2-5, with 9 bases identical to TRBD2. CDR1 is SGHTA and CDR2 is FQGTGA in the germline V gene. The CDR3 spans 14 residues. V dropped 0 bases and J dropped 5; count of bases not matched to a gene: 1. The CDR3 reads CASSLTSGSETQYF. Written as DNA, the CDR3 is TGTGCCAGCAGCTTAACTAGCGGGAGTGAGACCCAGTACTTC.

CDR3 sequence (DNA): TGTGCCAGTAGTATCCCCTGGCAGGGCTCTGGCTACACCTTC. This translates into CASSIPWQGSGYTF. The rearrangement joins TRBV19 to TRBJ1-2; possibly TRBD1 for D (5 bases). The germline V gene has CDR1 LNHDA and CDR2 SQIVND (reference sequence). V shed 3 bases and J shed 7 bases, with 15 bases lying between them. This CDR3 region has 14 residues.

J is TRBJ2-3 and V is TRBV10-1; 14 nucleotides match TRBD2. V trimming: 6 bases; J trimming: 5 bases; junction bases outside the gene matches: 4. This CDR3 region has 15 residues. In germline, CDR1 is WNHNN, CDR2 SYGVQD (reference sequence). CDR3 in DNA: TGCGCCAGCAGCAGGACTAGCGGGGGGATAGATACGCAGTATTTT. Translation gives CASSRTSGGIDTQYF.

The chain carries TRBV9 and TRBJ2-3, with 10 bases matching TRBD2. CDR3 length equals 15 residues. J lost 8 bases, V lost 2 bases, and 8 bases had no gene match. Germline CDR1 and CDR2: SGDLS and YYNGEE. CDR3 amino acids: CASSVTSGARGTQYF. CDR3 in DNA: TGTGCCAGCAGCGTCACTAGCGGGGCCCGGGGTACGCAGTATTTT. Full variable domain (missing parts from reference TRBV9 and TRBJ2-3): DSGVTQTPKHLITATGQRVTLRCSPRSGDLSVYWYQQSLDQGLQFLIQYYNGEERAKGNILERFSAQQFPDLHSELNLSSLELGDSALYFCASSVTSGARGTQYFGPGTRLTVL.

The chain employs TRBV7-3 and TRBJ1-2; weak D call: TRBD1 (6 bases). The CDR3 sequence is 14 residues long. V lost 4 bases to trimming and J lost 3 bases, with 12 bases between them. Germline V gene lookup returns CDR1 SGHTA and CDR2 FQGTGA. As DNA, the CDR3 is TGTGCCAGCAGCTATACGGGACAAGACTATGGCTACACCTTC. Its translation is CASSYTGQDYGYTF.

Comment on this clone: The junction departs from the called germline gene at one end, perhaps through a read error. The genes are TRBV28 and TRBJ2-1; 11 bases are a match to TRBD1. The CDR3 covers 12 residues. Looked up from germline, CDR1 is MDHEN and CDR2 is SYDVKM. The CDR3 region is CASSSVRGQGVF. The CDR3 region has the DNA TGTGCCAGCAGTTCCGTACGGGGACAGGGGGTCTTC.

V usage is TRBV10-3 and J usage is TRBJ2-3; TRBD1 matches 11 bases. This CDR3 is 18 amino acids long. Germline V gene data show CDR1 as ENHRY and CDR2 as SYGVKD. V dropped 3 bases and J dropped 4; count of bases not matched to a gene: 12. The CDR3 DNA is TGTGCCATCAGTGACCCAAAAGGGACAGGGGGTTCTGCAGATACGCAGTATTTT. The encoded protein is CAISDPKGTGGSADTQYF.

This chain joins TRBV7-9 and TRBJ1-1; D remains unclear. The CDR3 totals 13 residues. The V gene lost 2 bases and the J gene lost 5 bases, with 9 bases spanning the gap. Germline lookup yields CDR1 SEHNR and CDR2 FQNEAQ (reference sequence). CDR3 DNA sequence: TGTGCCAGCAGCTTAAACAGAGAGACTGAAGCTTTCTTT. Translation gives CASSLNRETEAFF.

The chain uses TRBV5-1 and TRBJ2-1; TRBD1 matches 9 bases. J was trimmed by 8 bases and V by 6 bases; bases with no gene match: 6. Looked up from germline, CDR1 is SGHRS and CDR2 is YFSETQ. The CDR3 is 13 amino acids. CDR3 DNA sequence: TGCGCCAGCACCCACTGGACAGGGGATGAGCAGTTCTTC. Translating it yields CASTHWTGDEQFF.

This clone showed up just once. The rearrangement joins TRBV18 to TRBJ2-3; D gene ambiguous. With 4 bases removed from V and 1 base from J, the gap between germline ends came to 3 bases. CDR1 KGHSH and CDR2 LQKENI come from the germline V gene. The CDR3 has 12 residues. This chain's CDR3 is CASSLGTDTQYF. The CDR3 DNA sequence: TGTGCCAGCTCACTAGGCACAGATACGCAGTATTTT.

V gene TRBV5-5 combines with J gene TRBJ2-7, with D perhaps TRBD1 (6 bases). This CDR3 region has 16 residues. Trimming pared 0 bases from V and 3 bases from J, leaving 16 bases between. Germline values: CDR1 SGHKS, CDR2 YYEKEE (reference sequence). CDR3 nucleotide sequence: TGTGCCAGCAGCTTGGTAAGATTGGTACAGGGCTACGAGCAGTACTTC. Translated, it gives CASSLVRLVQGYEQYF.

The chain combines TRBV19 with TRBJ1-4, with TRBD1 matching 11 bases. The CDR3 totals 14 residues. J was trimmed by 8 bases and V by 4 bases; bases with no gene match: 3. CDR1 and CDR2 from the germline V gene are LNHDA and SQIVND (reference sequence). CDR3 amino acids: CASSTGTGGEKLFF. CDR3 nucleotides: TGTGCCAGTAGTACCGGGACAGGGGGAGAAAAACTGTTTTTT.

CDR3 in amino acids: CSVEAEAGVPRSYEQYF. The CDR3 bases are TGCAGCGTTGAAGCGGAAGCGGGAGTCCCTCGGAGCTACGAGCAGTACTTC. The V and J genes are TRBV29-1 and TRBJ2-5; 8 positions match TRBD2. The closer fit of TRBJ2-7 to the DNA end suggests the J call may be wrong. Germline values: CDR1 SQVTM, CDR2 ANQGSEA. This CDR3 region has 17 residues.

The chain couples TRBV2 to TRBJ1-5; 7 bases are a match to TRBD1. The V gene's germline CDR1 is SNHLY and CDR2 FYNNEI. The CDR3 has 14 amino acids. V lost 6 bases and J lost 6; bases outside the gene matches: 8. The CDR3 bases are TGTGCCAGCAGAGGGACAGCTAATGTTCAGCCCCAGCATTTT. Its translation: CASRGTANVQPQHF.

The chain uses TRBV5-8 and TRBJ2-3, with 9 bases matching TRBD2. Germline CDR1 SGHTS, CDR2 YDEGEE. This CDR3 comprises 16 residues. The ends lost 0 bases at V and 3 bases at J; junction bases unmatched: 5. In DNA, the CDR3 is TGTGCCAGCAGCTTGGAAGATAGCGGGAGAACAGATACGCAGTATTTT. It translates to CASSLEDSGRTDTQYF.

This rearrangement joins TRBV5-6 to TRBJ2-3, with 9 bases identical to TRBD2. The CDR3 is made up of 16 amino acids. Germline trimming cut 3 bases from V and 0 bases from J; bases unmatched to any gene: 5. Looked up from germline, CDR1 is SGHDT and CDR2 is YYEEEE. CDR3 amino acids: CASSSRSGRSTDTQYF. The CDR3 DNA follows: TGTGCCAGCAGCTCACGGAGCGGGAGGAGCACAGATACGCAGTATTTT.

This clone was observed a few times. V and J are TRBV10-3 and TRBJ2-3, with 9 bases matching TRBD2. CDR1 and CDR2 from the germline V gene are ENHRY and SYGVKD. Germline trimming cut 5 bases from V and 2 bases from J; bases unmatched to any gene: 5. The CDR3 length is 15 residues. The CDR3 sequence: CAISLLAGTTDTQYF. In nucleotides, the CDR3 is TGTGCCATCAGTTTGCTAGCGGGAACCACAGATACGCAGTATTTT.

This sequence joins TRBV10-3 and TRBJ1-1, with 7 bases lining up with TRBD1. Trimming removed 10 bases from V and 0 bases from J; junction bases left unmatched: 5. The CDR3 has 13 residues. CDR1 ENHRY and CDR2 SYGVKD come from the germline V gene. In DNA form, the CDR3 reads TGTGCCACCGTAGGGGGCATGAACACTGAAGCTTTCTTT. It codes for CATVGGMNTEAFF.

This clone has only a few counts. The chain has TRBV10-3 and TRBJ2-1; the match to TRBD2 covers 7 bases. The CDR3 is 17 residues long. Germline-derived CDR1 and CDR2 are ENHRY and SYGVKD. V shed 3 bases, J shed 6 bases, and the junction held 14 bases outside the gene matches. Here the CDR3 reads CAISDPSGLGPLNEQFF. Written as DNA, the CDR3 is TGTGCCATCAGTGACCCGTCCGGACTAGGTCCACTCAATGAGCAGTTCTTC.